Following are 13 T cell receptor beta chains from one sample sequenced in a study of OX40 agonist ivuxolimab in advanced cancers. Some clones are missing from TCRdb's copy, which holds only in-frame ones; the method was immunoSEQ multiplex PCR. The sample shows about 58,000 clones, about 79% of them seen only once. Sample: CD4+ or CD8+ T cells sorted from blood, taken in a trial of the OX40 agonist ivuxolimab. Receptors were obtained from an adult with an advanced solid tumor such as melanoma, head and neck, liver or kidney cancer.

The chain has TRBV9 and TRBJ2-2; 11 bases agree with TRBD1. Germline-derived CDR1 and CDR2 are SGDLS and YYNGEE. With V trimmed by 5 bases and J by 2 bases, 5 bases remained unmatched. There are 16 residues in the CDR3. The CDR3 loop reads CASRAGTGGNTGELFF. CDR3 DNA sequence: TGTGCCAGCAGAGCCGGGACAGGGGGAAACACCGGGGAGCTGTTTTTT.

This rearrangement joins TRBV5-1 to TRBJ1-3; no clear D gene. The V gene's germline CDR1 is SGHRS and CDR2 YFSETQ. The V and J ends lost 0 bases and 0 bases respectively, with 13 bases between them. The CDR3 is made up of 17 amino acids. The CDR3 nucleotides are TGCGCCAGCAGCTTGGGTTCGGGCAGCAACTCTGGAAACACCATATATTTT. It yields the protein CASSLGSGSNSGNTIYF.

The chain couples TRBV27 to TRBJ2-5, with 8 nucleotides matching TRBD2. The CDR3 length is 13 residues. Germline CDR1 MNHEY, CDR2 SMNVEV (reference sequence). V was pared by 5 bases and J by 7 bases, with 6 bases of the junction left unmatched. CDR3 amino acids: CASSHGTRGTQYF. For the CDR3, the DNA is TGTGCCAGCAGTCATGGGACTAGGGGGACCCAGTACTTC.

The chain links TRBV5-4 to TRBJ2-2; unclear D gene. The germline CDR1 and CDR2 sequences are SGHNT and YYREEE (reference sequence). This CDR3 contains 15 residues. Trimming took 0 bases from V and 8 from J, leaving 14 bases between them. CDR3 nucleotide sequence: TGTGCCAGCAGCTTGGACCGGGCCCGAAGGGGGGAGCTGTTTTTT. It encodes CASSLDRARRGELFF.

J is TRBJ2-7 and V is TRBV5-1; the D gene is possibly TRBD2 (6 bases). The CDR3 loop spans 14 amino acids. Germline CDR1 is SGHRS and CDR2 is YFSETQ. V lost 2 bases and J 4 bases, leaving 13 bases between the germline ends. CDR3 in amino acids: CASSFRGRGYEQYF. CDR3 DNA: TGCGCCAGCAGCTTCCGGGGGAGAGGGTACGAGCAGTACTTC.

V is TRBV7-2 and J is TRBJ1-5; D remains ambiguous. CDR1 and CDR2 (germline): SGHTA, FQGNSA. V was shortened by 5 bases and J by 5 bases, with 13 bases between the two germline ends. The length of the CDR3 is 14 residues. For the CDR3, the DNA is TGTGCCAGCAGCGCCAATCCGGGAGATCAGCCCCAGCATTTT. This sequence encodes CASSANPGDQPQHF. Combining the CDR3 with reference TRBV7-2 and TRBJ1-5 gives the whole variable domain GAGVSQSPSNKVTEKGKDVELRCDPISGHTALYWYRQSLGQGLEFLIYFQGNSAPDKSGLPSDRFSAERTGGSVSTLTIQRTQQEDSAVYLCASSANPGDQPQHFGDGTRLSIL.

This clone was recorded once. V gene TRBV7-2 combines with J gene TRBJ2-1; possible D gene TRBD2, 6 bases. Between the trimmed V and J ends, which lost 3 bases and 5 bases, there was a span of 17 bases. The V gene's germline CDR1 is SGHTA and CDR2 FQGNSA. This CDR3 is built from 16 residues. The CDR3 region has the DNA TGTGCCAGCAGCTTCGGGGGAACAGTTAATAACAATGAGCAGTTCTTC. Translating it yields CASSFGGTVNNNEQFF.

The CDR3 spells CASSFLAGEAGELFF. The CDR3 DNA sequence: TGCGCCAGCAGCTTTCTGGCGGGGGAAGCCGGGGAGCTGTTTTTT. V and J are TRBV5-1 and TRBJ2-2, with 7 nucleotides matching TRBD2. The CDR3 is made up of 15 amino acids. Looked up from germline, CDR1 is SGHRS and CDR2 is YFSETQ. V shed 2 bases and J 6 bases; nucleotides not matched to a gene: 7.

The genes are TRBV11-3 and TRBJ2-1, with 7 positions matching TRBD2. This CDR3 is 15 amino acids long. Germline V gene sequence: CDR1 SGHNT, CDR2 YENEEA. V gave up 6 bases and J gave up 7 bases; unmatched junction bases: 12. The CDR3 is CASSAPLSGGNEQFF. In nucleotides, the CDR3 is TGTGCCAGCAGTGCCCCTTTATCCGGGGGGAATGAGCAGTTCTTC.

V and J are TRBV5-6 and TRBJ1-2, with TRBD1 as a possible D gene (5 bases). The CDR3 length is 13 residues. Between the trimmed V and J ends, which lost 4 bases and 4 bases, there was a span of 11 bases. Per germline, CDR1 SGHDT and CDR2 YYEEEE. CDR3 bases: TGTGCCAGCAGCACCGGGGCGGGCTATGGCTACACCTTC. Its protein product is CASSTGAGYGYTF.

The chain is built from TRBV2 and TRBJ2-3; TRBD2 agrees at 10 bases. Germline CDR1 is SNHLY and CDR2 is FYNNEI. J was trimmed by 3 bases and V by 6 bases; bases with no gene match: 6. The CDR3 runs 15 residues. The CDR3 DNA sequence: TGTGCCAGCAGGCGGACTAGCGGAAATACAGATACGCAGTATTTT. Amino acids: CASRRTSGNTDTQYF. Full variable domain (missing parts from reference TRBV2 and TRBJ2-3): EPEVTQTPSHQVTQMGQEVILRCVPISNHLYFYWYRQILGQKVEFLVSFYNNEISEKSEIFDDQFSVERPDGSNFTLKIRSTKLEDSAMYFCASRRTSGNTDTQYFGPGTRLTVL.

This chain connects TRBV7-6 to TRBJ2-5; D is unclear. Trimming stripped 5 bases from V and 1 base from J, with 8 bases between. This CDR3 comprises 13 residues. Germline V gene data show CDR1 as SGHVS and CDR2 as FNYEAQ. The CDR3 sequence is CASSPPGQETQYF. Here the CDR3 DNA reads TGTGCCAGCAGCCCCCCAGGCCAAGAGACCCAGTACTTC. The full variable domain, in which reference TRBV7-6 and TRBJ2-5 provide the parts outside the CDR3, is GAGVSQSPRYKVTKRGQDVALRCDPISGHVSLYWYRQALGQGPEFLTYFNYEAQQDKSGLPNDRFSAERPEGSISTLTIQRTEQRDSAMYRCASSPPGQETQYFGPGTRLLVL.

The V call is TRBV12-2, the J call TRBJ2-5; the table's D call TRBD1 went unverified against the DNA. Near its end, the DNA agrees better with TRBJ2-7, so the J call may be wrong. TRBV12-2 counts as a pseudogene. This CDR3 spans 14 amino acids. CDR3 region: CASRLCGQTYEQYF. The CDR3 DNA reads TGTGCAAGTCGCTTATGTGGGCAGACCTACGAGCAGTACTTC.